Sequencing of this TCR beta chain was carried out in a study of technical replicates of blood from a handful of donors. This CDR3 comprises 12 residues. From germline, CDR1 is SGHNT and CDR2 YENEEA. V was clipped by 4 bases and J by 10 bases, with 13 bases between them. Produced via immunoSEQ multiplex PCR; TCRdb's table is partial and in-frame only. The sample lists approximately 70,000 clones, 90% to 95% seen once, with approximately 0.4% in the top ten. The sample taken for sequencing was T cells isolated from PBMCs. The rearrangement uses TRBV11-3 and TRBJ1-1; D unclear. The sequence came from a human donor in good health. Here the CDR3 DNA reads TGTGCCAGCAGCTCCCGGGGTTCAGCAGCTTTCTTT. Translated: CASSSRGSAAFF.